The 12 T cell receptor beta chains presented below share a single source sample, sequenced in a study of response to subunit inactivated influenza vaccine. TCRdb recomputed calls from the RT-PCR reads with MiXCR, one row per CDR3 protein. The sample consists of more than 500,000 distinct CDR3 sequences, 11% of them appearing once. These sequences were also reported in another study, on T cells expressing NK-cell markers. From that report: 5'RACE template switching built TCR beta cDNA with unique molecular identifiers.

The material was PBMCs from blood, obtained on the day of vaccination. All receptors derive from a man in his fifties who received an inactivated influenza vaccine.

The V gene is TRBV20-1, the J gene TRBJ2-2, with a tentative D call TRBD1 (5 bases). The germline gives CDR1 DFQATT, CDR2 SNEGSKA (reference sequence). The V gene lost 1 base and the J gene lost 4 bases, with 13 bases spanning the gap. This CDR3 is built from 15 residues. CDR3 sequence: CSARASGLVTGELFF. The CDR3 DNA sequence: TGCAGTGCTAGAGCCTCAGGGTTGGTCACCGGGGAGCTGTTTTTT.

This chain joins TRBV12-3 or TRBV12-4 and TRBJ2-7, with TRBD1 as a possible D gene (6 bases). The CDR3 length is 14 residues. V gave up 1 base and J gave up 6 bases, with 13 bases separating them. The CDR3 spells CASSLGSDSGEQYF. In DNA, the CDR3 is TGTGCCAGCAGTTTAGGTTCGGACAGCGGCGAGCAGTACTTC.

In its sample, this clonotype was seen many times. V and J are TRBV10-3 and TRBJ2-7, with TRBD1 identical over 11 bases. CDR1 ENHRY and CDR2 SYGVKD come from the germline V gene. J lost 1 base, V lost 11 bases, and 13 bases had no gene match. This CDR3 is 16 amino acids long. CDR3 protein: CAASRGDRGISYEQYF. The CDR3 nucleotides are TGTGCCGCATCAAGGGGGGACAGGGGGATTTCCTACGAGCAGTACTTC.

The chain recombines TRBV12-3 or TRBV12-4 with TRBJ2-3, with 12 bases that match TRBD2. CDR3 length: 16 amino acids. V shed 5 bases and J 4 bases; nucleotides not matched to a gene: 7. DNA for the CDR3: TGTGCCAGCAGTGACCCGACTAGCGGGGGACCAGATACGCAGTATTTT. Its protein product is CASSDPTSGGPDTQYF.

This clonotype was observed a few times. The J gene is TRBJ2-7, the V gene TRBV20-1; 7 positions match TRBD2. The CDR3 is 14 amino acids. Trimming took 2 bases from V and 3 from J; bases not matched to a gene: 7. Germline CDR1 and CDR2: DFQATT and SNEGSKA (reference sequence). CDR3 in DNA: TGCAGTGCTAGATGGCTAGCGGCCAACTACGAGCAGTACTTC. It codes for CSARWLAANYEQYF.

This clonotype occurred a few times. The chain employs TRBV29-1 and TRBJ1-1, with 7 bases lining up with TRBD1. The germline CDR1 and CDR2 sequences are SQVTM and ANQGSEA. The junction had 11 bases not matched to a gene; V was cut back by 5 bases and J by 8 bases. The CDR3 totals 13 residues. The CDR3, as DNA: TGCAGCGTTACCGGGACAGAGGAGCGGGAAGCTTTCTTT. Translated, it gives CSVTGTEEREAFF.

The chain couples TRBV6-2 or TRBV6-3 to TRBJ2-5, with D tentatively TRBD1 or TRBD2 (6 bases each). The V gene's germline CDR1 is MNHEY and CDR2 SVGEGT. The CDR3 length is 21 residues. Trimming took 6 bases from V and 5 from J, leaving 37 bases between them. The CDR3 protein is CASSPPVLWTAGGIGTETQYF. In DNA, the CDR3 is TGTGCCAGCAGCCCCCCAGTCCTCTGGACAGCCGGAGGGATCGGTACTGAGACCCAGTACTTC.

The rearrangement joins TRBV15 to TRBJ1-5; D remains unclear. V lost 0 bases to trimming and J lost 7 bases, with 7 bases between them. The length of the CDR3 is 13 residues. CDR1 is LNHNV, CDR2 YYDKDF, per germline (reference sequence). The CDR3 nucleotides are TGTGCCACCAGCAGAGATACGGGCCAGCCCCAGCATTTT. Encoded protein: CATSRDTGQPQHF.

This clonotype was seen a handful of times. J is TRBJ2-7 and V is TRBV29-1; TRBD2 is a possible D gene (5 bases). The germline CDR1 and CDR2 sequences are SQVTM and ANQGSEA. The germline V and J ends were trimmed by 6 bases and 0 bases, with 9 bases remaining between them. This CDR3 has 12 amino acids. CDR3 sequence reads: CSVRTASYEQYF. DNA of the CDR3: TGCAGCGTCCGGACTGCCTCCTACGAGCAGTACTTC.

This clonotype was detected ten times or more. V gene TRBV4-3 combines with J gene TRBJ2-3, with D tentatively TRBD2 (7 bases). The germline V and J ends were trimmed by 1 base and 0 bases, with 11 bases remaining between them. CDR3 length equals 16 residues. Germline V gene sequence: CDR1 LGHNA, CDR2 YSLEER. This CDR3 is CASSQVRGASTDTQYF. Written as DNA, the CDR3 is TGCGCCAGCAGCCAAGTTCGGGGGGCTAGCACAGATACGCAGTATTTT.

This clonotype has a count of ten or more. J is TRBJ2-1 and V is TRBV6-2 or TRBV6-3; D gene uncertain. CDR1 and CDR2 from the germline V gene are MNHEY and SVGEGT. The CDR3 runs 16 residues. Trimming shortened V by 7 bases and J by 9 bases, and 25 bases separated the two germline ends. The CDR3 nucleotides are TGTGCCAGCAATAATCTAAGGTGGACCTATAGTACTGAGCAGTTCTTC. This sequence encodes CASNNLRWTYSTEQFF.

J is TRBJ1-2 and V is TRBV30; TRBD1 matches at 8 bases. V shed 4 bases, J shed 8 bases, and the junction held 12 bases outside the gene matches. Germline CDR1 is GTSNPN and CDR2 is SVGIG (reference sequence). The CDR3 extends over 14 amino acids. CDR3 region: CAWTAAGQGEGYTF. For the CDR3, the DNA is TGTGCCTGGACCGCCGCAGGACAGGGTGAGGGCTACACCTTC.